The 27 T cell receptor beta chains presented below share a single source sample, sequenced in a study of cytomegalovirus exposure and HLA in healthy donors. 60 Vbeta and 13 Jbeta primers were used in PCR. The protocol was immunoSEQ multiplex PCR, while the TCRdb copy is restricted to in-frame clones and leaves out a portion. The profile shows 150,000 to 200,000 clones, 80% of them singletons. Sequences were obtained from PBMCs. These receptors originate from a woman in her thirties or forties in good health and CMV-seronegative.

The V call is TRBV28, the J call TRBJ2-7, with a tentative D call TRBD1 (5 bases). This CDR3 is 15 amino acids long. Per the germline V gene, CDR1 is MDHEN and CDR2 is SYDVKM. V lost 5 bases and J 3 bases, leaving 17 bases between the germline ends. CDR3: CASSQQRQGFYEQYF. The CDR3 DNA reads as TGTGCCAGCAGTCAACAGCGCCAGGGCTTCTACGAGCAGTACTTC. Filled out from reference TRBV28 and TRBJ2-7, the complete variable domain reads DVKVTQSSRYLVKRTGEKVFLECVQDMDHENMFWYRQDPGLGLRLIYFSYDVKMKEKGDIPEGYSVSREKKERFSLILESASTNQTSMYLCASSQQRQGFYEQYFGPGTRLTVT.

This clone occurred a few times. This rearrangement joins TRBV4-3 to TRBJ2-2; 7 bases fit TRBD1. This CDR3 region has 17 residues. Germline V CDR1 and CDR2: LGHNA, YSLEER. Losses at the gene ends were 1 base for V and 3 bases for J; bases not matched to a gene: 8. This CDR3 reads CASSQVLRGWDTGELFF. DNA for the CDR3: TGCGCCAGCAGCCAAGTACTCAGGGGGTGGGACACCGGGGAGCTGTTTTTT.

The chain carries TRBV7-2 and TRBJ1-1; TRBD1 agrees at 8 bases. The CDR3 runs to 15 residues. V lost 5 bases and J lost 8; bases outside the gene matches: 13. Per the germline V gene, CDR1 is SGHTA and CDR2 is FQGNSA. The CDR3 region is CASSRGTGGVEEAFF. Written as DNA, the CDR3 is TGTGCCAGCAGCAGGGGTACAGGGGGAGTTGAGGAAGCTTTCTTT. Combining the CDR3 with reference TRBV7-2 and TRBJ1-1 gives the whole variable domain GAGVSQSPSNKVTEKGKDVELRCDPISGHTALYWYRQSLGQGLEFLIYFQGNSAPDKSGLPSDRFSAERTGGSVSTLTIQRTQQEDSAVYLCASSRGTGGVEEAFFGQGTRLTVV.

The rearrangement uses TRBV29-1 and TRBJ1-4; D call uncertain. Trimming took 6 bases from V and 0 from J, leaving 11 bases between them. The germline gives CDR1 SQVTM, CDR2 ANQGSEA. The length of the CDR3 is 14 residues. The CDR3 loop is CSVATGATNEKLFF. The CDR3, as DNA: TGCAGCGTCGCTACGGGTGCAACTAATGAAAAACTGTTTTTT.

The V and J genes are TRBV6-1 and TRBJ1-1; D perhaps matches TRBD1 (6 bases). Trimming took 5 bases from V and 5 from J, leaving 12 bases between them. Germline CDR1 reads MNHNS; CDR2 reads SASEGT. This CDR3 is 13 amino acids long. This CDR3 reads CASSLGQPTEAFF. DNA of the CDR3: TGTGCCAGCAGTCTTGGACAGCCAACTGAAGCTTTCTTT.

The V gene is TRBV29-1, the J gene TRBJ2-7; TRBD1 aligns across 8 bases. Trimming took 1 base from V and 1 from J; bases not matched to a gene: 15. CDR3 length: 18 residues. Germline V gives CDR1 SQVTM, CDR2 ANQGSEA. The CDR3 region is CSVEVPANGDRLSYEQYF. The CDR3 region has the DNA TGCAGCGTTGAAGTCCCCGCCAATGGGGACAGGCTATCCTACGAGCAGTACTTC.

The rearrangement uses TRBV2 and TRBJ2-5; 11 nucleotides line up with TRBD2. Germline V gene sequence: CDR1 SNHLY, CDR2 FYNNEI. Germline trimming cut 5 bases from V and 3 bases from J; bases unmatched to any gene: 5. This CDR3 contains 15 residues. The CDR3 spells CASSFSGGAKETQYF. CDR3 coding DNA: TGTGCCAGCAGTTTTAGCGGGGGGGCGAAAGAGACCCAGTACTTC.

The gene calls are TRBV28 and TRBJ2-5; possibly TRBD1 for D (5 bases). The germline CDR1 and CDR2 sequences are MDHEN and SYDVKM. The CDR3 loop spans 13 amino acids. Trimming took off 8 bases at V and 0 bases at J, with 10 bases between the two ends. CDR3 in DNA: TGTGCCAGCTCTCGGACAAACCAAGAGACCCAGTACTTC. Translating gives CASSRTNQETQYF.

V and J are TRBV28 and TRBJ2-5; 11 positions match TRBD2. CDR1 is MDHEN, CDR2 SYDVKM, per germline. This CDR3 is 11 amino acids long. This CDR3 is CVAGGRETQYF. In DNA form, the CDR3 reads TGTGTAGCGGGAGGGCGCGAGACCCAGTACTTC.

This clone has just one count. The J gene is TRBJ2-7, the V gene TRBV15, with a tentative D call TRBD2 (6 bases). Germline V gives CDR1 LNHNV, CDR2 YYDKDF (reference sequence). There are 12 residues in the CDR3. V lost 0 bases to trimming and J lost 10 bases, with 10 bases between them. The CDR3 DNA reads TGTGCCACCAGCAGAGACTCGACTAGTCAGTACTTC. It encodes CATSRDSTSQYF. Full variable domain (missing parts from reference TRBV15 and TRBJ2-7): DAMVIQNPRYQVTQFGKPVTLSCSQTLNHNVMYWYQQKSSQAPKLLFHYYDKDFNNEADTPDNFQSRRPNTSFCFLDIRSPGLGDTAMYLCATSRDSTSQYFGPGTRLTVT.

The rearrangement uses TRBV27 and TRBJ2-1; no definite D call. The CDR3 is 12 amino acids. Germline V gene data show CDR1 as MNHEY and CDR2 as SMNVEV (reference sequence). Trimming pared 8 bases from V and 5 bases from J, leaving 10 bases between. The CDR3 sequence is CASRRGDNEQFF. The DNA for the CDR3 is TGTGCCAGCCGGAGAGGAGACAATGAGCAGTTCTTC.

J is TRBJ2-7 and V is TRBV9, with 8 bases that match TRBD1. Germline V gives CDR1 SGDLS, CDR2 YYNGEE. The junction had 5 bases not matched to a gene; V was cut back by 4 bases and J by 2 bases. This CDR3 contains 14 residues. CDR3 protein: CASSPRTGPYEQYF. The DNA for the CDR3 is TGTGCCAGCAGCCCAAGGACAGGGCCCTACGAGCAGTACTTC.

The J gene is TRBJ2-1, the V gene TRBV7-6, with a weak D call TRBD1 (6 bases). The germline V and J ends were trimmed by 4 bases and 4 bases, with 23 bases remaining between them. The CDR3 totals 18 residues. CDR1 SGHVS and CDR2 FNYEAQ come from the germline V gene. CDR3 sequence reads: CASSSRHREKFEYNEQFF. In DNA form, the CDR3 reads TGTGCCAGCAGCTCTAGGCACAGGGAGAAGTTTGAGTACAATGAGCAGTTCTTC. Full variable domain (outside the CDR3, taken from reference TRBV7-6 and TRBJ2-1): GAGVSQSPRYKVTKRGQDVALRCDPISGHVSLYWYRQALGQGPEFLTYFNYEAQQDKSGLPNDRFSAERPEGSISTLTIQRTEQRDSAMYRCASSSRHREKFEYNEQFFGPGTRLTVL.

The DNA of the CDR3 is TGTGCCACCTACCCCACAGGAGCAGATACGCAGTATTTT. Translating it yields CATYPTGADTQYF. The V call is TRBV5-4, the J call TRBJ2-3; D possibly corresponds to TRBD1 (5 bases). V was trimmed by 9 bases and J by 4 bases, leaving 15 bases between them. Germline V lookup: CDR1 SGHNT, CDR2 YYREEE (reference sequence). This CDR3 contains 13 residues.

CDR3 DNA sequence: TGCGCCAGCAGTTCGACGACAGGGGGCGACGAGCAGTACTTC. Translating it yields CASSSTTGGDEQYF. The V gene is TRBV5-1, the J gene TRBJ2-7; 10 positions match TRBD1. The CDR3 consists of 14 residues. V dropped 5 bases and J dropped 5; count of bases not matched to a gene: 7. The germline gives CDR1 SGHRS, CDR2 YFSETQ.

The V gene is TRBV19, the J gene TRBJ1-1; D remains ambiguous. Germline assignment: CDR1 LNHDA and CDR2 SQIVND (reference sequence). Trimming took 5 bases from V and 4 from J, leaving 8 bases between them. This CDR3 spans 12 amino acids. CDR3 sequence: CASSSSGTEAFF. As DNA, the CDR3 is TGTGCCAGTAGTTCCTCGGGCACTGAAGCTTTCTTT.

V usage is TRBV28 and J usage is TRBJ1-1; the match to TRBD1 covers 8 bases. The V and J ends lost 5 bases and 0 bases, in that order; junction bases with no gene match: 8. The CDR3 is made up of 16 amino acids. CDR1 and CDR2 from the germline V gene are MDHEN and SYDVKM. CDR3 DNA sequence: TGTGCCAGCAGTCCCGCCCGGGACAGGATGAACACTGAAGCTTTCTTT. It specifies CASSPARDRMNTEAFF.

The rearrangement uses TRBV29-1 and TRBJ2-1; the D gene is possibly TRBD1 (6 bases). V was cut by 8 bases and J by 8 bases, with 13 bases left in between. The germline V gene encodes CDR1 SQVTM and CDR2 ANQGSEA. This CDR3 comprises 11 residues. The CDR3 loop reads CSLYRADEQFF. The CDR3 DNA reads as TGCAGCCTATACAGGGCAGATGAGCAGTTCTTC.

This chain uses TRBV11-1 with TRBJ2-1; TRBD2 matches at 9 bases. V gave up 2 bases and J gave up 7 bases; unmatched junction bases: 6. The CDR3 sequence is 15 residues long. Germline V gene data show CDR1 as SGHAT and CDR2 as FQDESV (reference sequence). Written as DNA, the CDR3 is TGTGCCAGCAGCTTACTAGCGGGGAGGAGGAATGAGCAGTTCTTC. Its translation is CASSLLAGRRNEQFF.

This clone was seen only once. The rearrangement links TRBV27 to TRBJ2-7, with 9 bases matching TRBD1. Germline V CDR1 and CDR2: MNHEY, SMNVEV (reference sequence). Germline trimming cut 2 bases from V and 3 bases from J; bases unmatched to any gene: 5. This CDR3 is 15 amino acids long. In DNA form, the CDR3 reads TGTGCCAGCAGTTTAAGCGGGACAGGGTACTACGAGCAGTACTTC. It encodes CASSLSGTGYYEQYF.

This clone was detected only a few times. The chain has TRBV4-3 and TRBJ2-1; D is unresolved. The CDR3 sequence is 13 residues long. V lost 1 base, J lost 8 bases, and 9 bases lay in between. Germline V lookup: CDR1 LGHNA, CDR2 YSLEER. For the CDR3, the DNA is TGCGCCAGCAGCCAAGTACGAGGCGATGAGCAGTTCTTC. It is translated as CASSQVRGDEQFF.

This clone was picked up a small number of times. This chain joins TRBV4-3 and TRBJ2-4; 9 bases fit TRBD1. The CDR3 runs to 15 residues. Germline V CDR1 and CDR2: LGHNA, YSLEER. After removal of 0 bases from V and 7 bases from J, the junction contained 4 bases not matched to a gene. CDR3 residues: CASSQDRTGANIQYF. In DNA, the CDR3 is TGCGCCAGCAGCCAAGATAGGACAGGGGCTAACATTCAGTACTTC.

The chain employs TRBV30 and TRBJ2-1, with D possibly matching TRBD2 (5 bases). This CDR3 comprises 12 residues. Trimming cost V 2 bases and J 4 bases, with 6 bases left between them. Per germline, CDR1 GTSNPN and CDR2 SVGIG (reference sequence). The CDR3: CAWSRGYNEQFF. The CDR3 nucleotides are TGTGCCTGGAGTCGGGGATACAATGAGCAGTTCTTC.

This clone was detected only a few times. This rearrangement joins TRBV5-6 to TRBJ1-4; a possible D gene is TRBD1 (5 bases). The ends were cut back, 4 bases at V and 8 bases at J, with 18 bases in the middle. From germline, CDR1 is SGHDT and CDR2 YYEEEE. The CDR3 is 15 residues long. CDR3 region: CASSAAGILAEKLFF. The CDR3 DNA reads TGTGCCAGCAGCGCCGCAGGGATTCTGGCGGAAAAACTGTTTTTT.

CDR3 residues: CASSLSDRALLDGYTF. For the CDR3, the DNA is TGTGCCAGCAGCTTATCGGACAGGGCACTACTCGATGGCTACACCTTC. The rearrangement joins TRBV7-9 to TRBJ1-2; 8 bases line up with TRBD1. With V trimmed by 2 bases and J by 6 bases, 11 bases remained unmatched. The CDR3 is 16 amino acids. Germline V gene data show CDR1 as SEHNR and CDR2 as FQNEAQ (reference sequence).

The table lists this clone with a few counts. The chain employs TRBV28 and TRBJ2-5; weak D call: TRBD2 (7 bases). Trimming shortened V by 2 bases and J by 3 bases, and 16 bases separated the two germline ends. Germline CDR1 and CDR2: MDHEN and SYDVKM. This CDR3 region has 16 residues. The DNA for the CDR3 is TGTGCCAGCAGTTTAACTCCCCGGGGGGCGGAAGAGACCCAGTACTTC. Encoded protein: CASSLTPRGAEETQYF.

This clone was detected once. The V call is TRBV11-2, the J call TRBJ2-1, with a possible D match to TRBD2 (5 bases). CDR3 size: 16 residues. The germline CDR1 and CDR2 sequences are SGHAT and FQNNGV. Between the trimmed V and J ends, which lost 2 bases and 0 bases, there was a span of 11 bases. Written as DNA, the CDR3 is TGTGCCAGCAGCTTATCATCGGGGAGCTCCTACAATGAGCAGTTCTTC. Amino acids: CASSLSSGSSYNEQFF. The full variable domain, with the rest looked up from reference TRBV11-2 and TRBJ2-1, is EAGVAQSPRYKIIEKRQSVAFWCNPISGHATLYWYQQILGQGPKLLIQFQNNGVVDDSQLPKDRFSAERLKGVDSTLKIQPAKLEDSAVYLCASSLSSGSSYNEQFFGPGTRLTVL.